The clone carrying this TCR beta chain has a count of ten or more. Antigen specificity is unknown. A template switching step contributed a universal primer site, while unique molecular identifiers were present in the cDNA. TCRdb reanalysed the 5' RACE reads using MiXCR and keeps one entry per CDR3 protein. The repertoire holds 150,000 or so distinct CDR3 sequences, with approximately 3.5% as singletons. This record belongs to a study of identical twins. Findings and caveats of the study: The same donors were not followed; conclusions instead depended on cross-sectional statistical analysis. Excess low generation probability was seen in twin-shared out-of-frame alpha sequences. A lower insertion count was a feature of abundant cord blood beta clonotypes, with no such feature in memory repertoires.

Germline CDR1 reads MNHNY; CDR2 reads SVGAGI (reference sequence). CDR3 length: 12 amino acids. V lost 6 bases and J 9 bases, leaving 11 bases between the germline ends. The clonotype originates from a man younger than 35 in good health. Sequencing was performed on memory T cells sorted from blood. The V gene is TRBV6-6, the J gene TRBJ2-2, with D perhaps matching TRBD2 (5 bases). CDR3 region: CASRLGRRELFF. CDR3 sequence (DNA): TGTGCCAGCAGACTAGGTCGGAGGGAGCTGTTTTTT.